This T cell receptor beta chain was identified during a study of identical twins. This CDR3 has 13 amino acids. The germline V gene encodes CDR1 DFQATT and CDR2 SNEGSKA (reference sequence). V lost 6 bases and J lost 5, with 15 bases in between. This clonotype was counted many times. Template switching supplied a universal primer site; unique molecular identifiers were carried on the cDNA. Via MiXCR, TCRdb re-called the 5' RACE reads, giving one row per CDR3 protein. The profile shows about 810,000 distinct CDR3 sequences, 12% of them singletons. The sample was also linked to a second study, of yellow fever vaccine responses in identical twins.

The sequence was obtained from a woman between 18 and 30 years old in good health. The rearrangement joins TRBV20-1 to TRBJ2-3; D remains ambiguous. The sequencing input was PBMCs. In DNA, the CDR3 is TGCAGTGCCATACGCCCAGCCGGAGATACGCAGTATTTT. This translates into CSAIRPAGDTQYF.